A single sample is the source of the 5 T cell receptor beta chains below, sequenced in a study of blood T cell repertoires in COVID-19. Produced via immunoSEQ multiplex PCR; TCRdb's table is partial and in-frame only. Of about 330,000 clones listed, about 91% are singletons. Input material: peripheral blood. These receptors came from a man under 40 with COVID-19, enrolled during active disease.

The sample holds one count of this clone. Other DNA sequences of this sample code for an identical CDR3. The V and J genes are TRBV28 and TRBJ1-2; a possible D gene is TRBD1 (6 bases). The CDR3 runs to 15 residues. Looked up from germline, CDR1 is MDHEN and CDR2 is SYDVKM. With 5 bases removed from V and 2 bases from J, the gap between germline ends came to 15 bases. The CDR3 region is CASSLPGHPNYGYTF. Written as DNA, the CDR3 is TGTGCCAGCAGTCTACCGGGACACCCCAACTATGGCTACACCTTC.

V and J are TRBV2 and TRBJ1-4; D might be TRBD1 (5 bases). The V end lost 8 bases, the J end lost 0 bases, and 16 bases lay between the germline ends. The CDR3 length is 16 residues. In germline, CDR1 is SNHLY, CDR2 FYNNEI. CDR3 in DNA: TGTGCCAGCCGTCTCTCCTCAGGGACAACTAATGAAAAACTGTTTTTT. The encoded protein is CASRLSSGTTNEKLFF.

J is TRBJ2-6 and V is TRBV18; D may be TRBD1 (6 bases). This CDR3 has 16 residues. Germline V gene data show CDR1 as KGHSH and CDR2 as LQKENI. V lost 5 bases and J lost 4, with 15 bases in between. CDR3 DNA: TGTGCCAGCTCAACTACTCAGGGGTCGGGGGCCAACGTCCTGACTTTC. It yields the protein CASSTTQGSGANVLTF.

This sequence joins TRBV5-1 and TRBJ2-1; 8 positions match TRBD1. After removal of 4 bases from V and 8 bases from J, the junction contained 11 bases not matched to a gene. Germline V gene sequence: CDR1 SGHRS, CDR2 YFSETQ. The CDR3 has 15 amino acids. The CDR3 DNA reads TGCGCCAGCAGCACCGGACAGGGAAGATATGATGAGCAGTTCTTC. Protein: CASSTGQGRYDEQFF. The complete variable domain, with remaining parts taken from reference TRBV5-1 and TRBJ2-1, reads KAGVTQTPRYLIKTRGQQVTLSCSPISGHRSVSWYQQTPGQGLQFLFEYFSETQRNKGNFPGRFSGRQFSNSRSEMNVSTLELGDSALYLCASSTGQGRYDEQFFGPGTRLTVL.

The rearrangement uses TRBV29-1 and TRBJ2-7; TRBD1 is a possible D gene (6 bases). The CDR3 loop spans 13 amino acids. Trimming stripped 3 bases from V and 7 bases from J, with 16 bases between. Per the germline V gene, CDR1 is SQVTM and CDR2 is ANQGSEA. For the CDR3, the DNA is TGCAGCGTTGATGTGGCAGGGGCACGGGAGCAGTACTTC. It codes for CSVDVAGAREQYF.